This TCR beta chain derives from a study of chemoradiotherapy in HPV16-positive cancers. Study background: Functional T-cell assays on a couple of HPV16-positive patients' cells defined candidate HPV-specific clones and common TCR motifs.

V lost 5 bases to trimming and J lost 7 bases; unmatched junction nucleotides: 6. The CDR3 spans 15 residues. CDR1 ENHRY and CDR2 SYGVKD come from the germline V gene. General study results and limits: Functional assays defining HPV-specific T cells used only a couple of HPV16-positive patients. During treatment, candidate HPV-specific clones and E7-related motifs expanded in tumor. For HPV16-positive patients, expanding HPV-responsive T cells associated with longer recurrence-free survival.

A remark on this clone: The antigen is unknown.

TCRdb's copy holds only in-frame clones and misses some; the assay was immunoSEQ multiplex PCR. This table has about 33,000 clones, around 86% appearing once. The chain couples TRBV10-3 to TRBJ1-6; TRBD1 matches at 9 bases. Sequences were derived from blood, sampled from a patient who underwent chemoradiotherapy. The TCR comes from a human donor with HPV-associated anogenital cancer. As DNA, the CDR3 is TGTGCCATCAGTTTGACAGGGGGTATGAATTCACCCCTCCACTTT. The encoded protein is CAISLTGGMNSPLHF.